This T cell receptor (beta chain) was sequenced in a study of Ad26.COV2.S vaccination and SARS-CoV-2 variants (dated by TCRdb to the early 2020s). With respect to the entire study: Donors in the vaccine arm were drawn from COV1001, a multicentre, randomized, double-blind, placebo-controlled phase I-IIa trial testing Ad26.COV2.S in healthy adults. Ad26.COV2.S was given intramuscularly at 5x10^10 or 1x10^11 viral particles, as a single shot or as two shots 56 days apart. Sequencing of the TCRbeta repertoire served to evaluate the specificity and breadth of SARS-CoV-2-reactive T cell receptors following Ad26.COV2.S vaccination. A total of around 32 samples were included in the TCR-sequenced set, comprising about 20 Ad26.COV2.S vaccine recipients, 5 placebo recipients and 8 SARS-CoV-2 convalescent individuals. Trial participants were randomized into five groups of five, in which low-dose or high-dose Ad26.COV2.S was given once or twice, or placebo was given on both occasions. Investigators remained blinded to trial group allocation during experiments and outcome assessment. On the study overall, not on this receptor specifically: Vaccine and placebo recipients had similar non-spike TCR breadth, a finding consistent with the vaccine containing only spike. Higher spike-specific TCR breadth was observed in Ad26.COV2.S recipients than in placebo recipients (P = 0.0014). The study lacked the statistical power to compare responses across vaccine doses or regimens. The authors noted that the TCR breadth and depth analyses may have underestimated total T cell responses. Substantial breadth of spike-specific CD8+ and CD4+ T cell responses was reported after vaccination.

The immunoSEQ Assay was used to sequence TCRbeta CDR3 regions. After extraction, genomic DNA underwent amplification by bias-controlled multiplex PCR, followed by high-throughput sequencing. Turning to the authors' computational methods: To quantify the absolute abundance of every unique TCRbeta CDR3 region, sequences were collapsed and filtered. Usable DNA was measured by amplifying reference genes present in all nucleated cells, and TCRbeta template counts were normalized to that usable DNA to estimate T cell fraction. Repertoire TCRs were annotated as SARS-CoV-2-specific by exact matching of V gene, CDR3 amino acid sequence and J gene to a known reactive TCR set. The reference SARS-CoV-2 TCR set was derived from MIRA and filtered for enrichment in COVID-19-positive ImmuneCODE repertoires, a step that removed public or cross-reactive TCRs. Using the MIRA antigens, annotated TCRs were further analysed by specific ORF or by position within an ORF. Depth was the summed frequency of annotated unique rearrangements, while breadth was defined as annotated unique rearrangements over total unique productive rearrangements. TCR breadth was compared between groups using two-sided Wilcoxon rank-sum tests. The clones in this table, taken by TCRdb from immuneACCESS, are in-frame only. Not every clone is retained; where verified, under half of the shortfall comes from an unresolved V gene, and the cause of the rest is unknown. The V and J calls and clone size come from that table; D and trimming were worked out from the DNA. The sample data list 510,000 or so clones, and around 88% of these were observed just once. 13% of the sample is taken by the ten largest.

Including the terminal cysteine and phenylalanine, the CDR3 comprises 11 residues. The retained sequence is limited to the CDR3, 33 bases, with the frame set at the first base. V is clipped by 6 bases and J by 5 bases, and the sequence between their germline boundaries is 8 bases long. CDR1 MNHEY and CDR2 SVGAGI were looked up in the germline V gene. With respect to this clone: The target of this receptor is not known. Base qualities are missing; no much larger clone stands one base away.

Sample treatment or condition, as interpreted from the label and publication: over 15 received Ad26.COV2.S at low or high dose, single or two shots; roughly five received placebo; per-sample allocation not given. Repertoires of vaccine and placebo recipients were sequenced from samples taken on day 63 after the first injection. Cohort 1b enrolled around 24 adults aged 18-55 years at a single site in Boston, USA, between 29 July and 7 August 2020. As a vaccine, Ad26.COV2.S was a replication-incompetent adenovirus type 26 vector that expressed a prefusion-stabilized SARS-CoV-2 spike protein derived from the original Wuhan strain.

Recombination linked TRBV6-5 to TRBJ2-7; the D region possibly corresponds to TRBD2 (6 bases align). The TCR sequence derives from a person aged 18-65 years who received the Ad26.COV2.S COVID-19 vaccine or a placebo. This specimen consisted of peripheral blood, obtained in a trial of Ad26.COV2.S vaccine versus placebo. CDR3 reads: CASRGGNEQYF. DNA sequence: TGTGCCAGCAGGGGCGGGAACGAGCAGTACTTC.